This T cell receptor beta chain was profiled in a study of blood T cell repertoires in COVID-19. Study context: Samples of COVID-19 (acute and convalescent) were obtained from the United States, Italy and Spain. Sample material is recorded as cDNA or gDNA derived from T cells, B-cell-depleted T cells, or PBMCs.

Study processing details: Nucleated cell number was recorded as an estimate derived from reference gene primer amplification. Libraries were prepared by immunoSEQ multiplex PCR; TCRdb keeps only in-frame clonotypes and omits some of them. The DNA was the basis for D and trimming; V, J and clone size are from that table. The table includes about 95,000 clones, about 89% detected once. The TCR was taken from a woman between 70 and 85 years old with acute or convalescent COVID-19. What was sequenced was peripheral blood.

The CDR3 DNA reads as TGTGCCAGCTCACCAGGGACAGCTGATGTATATGGCTACACCTTC. This codes for CASSPGTADVYGYTF. The chain links TRBV18 to TRBJ1-2, with 7 bases that match TRBD1. The length of the CDR3 is 15 residues. Germline CDR1 KGHSH, CDR2 LQKENI. The V gene end was trimmed by 2 bases and the J gene end by 5 bases; junction bases not matched to a gene: 8.